This is a list of T cell receptor beta chains from one sample in a study of blood T cell repertoires in COVID-19. Generated by immunoSEQ multiplex PCR, the TCRdb table keeps only in-frame clones and is missing some. The repertoire holds about 310,000 clones, 87% seen once, with about 8.9% in the top ten. The sample consisted of PBMCs or T cells enriched from blood (not recorded which). The receptors come from a woman aged 18-29 years who had recovered from COVID-19. Both conserved end residues are part of each CDR3. The D gene is left open where the match is weak. The listing skips clone size in some rows; elsewhere it reads once, few, many or a size class.

j_call: TRBJ2-3
v_call: TRBV6-2/TRBV6-3
clone_size: few
d_call: TRBD2
cdr3_nt: TGTGCCAGCAGTTACTCGGGTAGCGGGGCTCGCACAGATACGCAGTATTTT
cdr3_aa: CASSYSGSGARTDTQYF

j_call: TRBJ1-1
v_call: TRBV11-3
clone_size: few
d_call: TRBD1
cdr3_nt: TGTGCCAGCAGCGCACAGGGGGCGAACACTGAAGCTTTCTTT
cdr3_aa: CASSAQGANTEAFF

j_call: TRBJ2-3
v_call: TRBV28
clone_size: many
d_call: TRBD2
cdr3_nt: TGTGCCAGCAGTTTACGGGAGGGAGACACAGATACGCAGTATTTT
cdr3_aa: CASSLREGDTDTQYF

j_call: TRBJ1-1
v_call: TRBV4-1
clone_size: once
d_call: TRBD1
cdr3_nt: TGCGCCAGCAGCCAACCTTACAGGGGAAGGAACACTGAAGCTTTCTTT
cdr3_aa: CASSQPYRGRNTEAFF

j_call: TRBJ1-5
v_call: TRBV19
clone_size: .
d_call: TRBD1
cdr3_nt: TGTGCCAGTACCGAGCATCAGGGGGTCGGCAATCAGCCCCAGCATTTT
cdr3_aa: CASTEHQGVGNQPQHF

j_call: TRBJ1-5
v_call: TRBV28
clone_size: .
d_call: .
cdr3_nt: TGTGCCAGCAGACTTACGGGTCAGCCCCAGCATTTT
cdr3_aa: CASRLTGQPQHF

j_call: TRBJ2-3
v_call: TRBV5-4
clone_size: .
d_call: TRBD1
cdr3_nt: TGTGCCAGCAGGTTGGGACAGGGGAGCGCAGATACGCAGTATTTT
cdr3_aa: CASRLGQGSADTQYF

j_call: TRBJ2-5
v_call: TRBV7-2
clone_size: .
d_call: TRBD1
cdr3_nt: TGTGCCAGCAGCTCATCAGGGGGTAGCGAGACCCAGTACTTC
cdr3_aa: CASSSSGGSETQYF

j_call: TRBJ1-3
v_call: TRBV28
clone_size: .
d_call: TRBD1
cdr3_nt: TGTGCCAGCAGTCCGCTGACAGGGTCTGGAAACACCATATATTTT
cdr3_aa: CASSPLTGSGNTIYF

j_call: TRBJ1-1
v_call: TRBV7-6
clone_size: .
d_call: .
cdr3_nt: TGTGCCAGCAGCCTCCGACCCCGGGGGGTGGGCACTGAAGCTTTCTTT
cdr3_aa: CASSLRPRGVGTEAFF

j_call: TRBJ1-1
v_call: TRBV11-3
clone_size: .
d_call: TRBD1
cdr3_nt: TGTGCCAGCAGCAGACAGGGATTAACTGAAGCTTTCTTT
cdr3_aa: CASSRQGLTEAFF

j_call: TRBJ1-2
v_call: TRBV6-5
clone_size: .
d_call: .
cdr3_nt: TGTGCCAGCAGTTACGGAGCCAGAGAAACCTATGGCTACACCTTC
cdr3_aa: CASSYGARETYGYTF

j_call: TRBJ2-1
v_call: TRBV4-2
clone_size: .
d_call: TRBD1
cdr3_nt: TGTGCCAGCAGCCTTGGACAGGGGGCTCAATTTGAGCAGTTCTTC
cdr3_aa: CASSLGQGAQFEQFF

j_call: TRBJ1-1
v_call: TRBV29-1
clone_size: .
d_call: .
cdr3_nt: TGCAGCGTTGAGGGGAGGGTAATGTTCGCTGAAGCTTTCTTT
cdr3_aa: CSVEGRVMFAEAFF